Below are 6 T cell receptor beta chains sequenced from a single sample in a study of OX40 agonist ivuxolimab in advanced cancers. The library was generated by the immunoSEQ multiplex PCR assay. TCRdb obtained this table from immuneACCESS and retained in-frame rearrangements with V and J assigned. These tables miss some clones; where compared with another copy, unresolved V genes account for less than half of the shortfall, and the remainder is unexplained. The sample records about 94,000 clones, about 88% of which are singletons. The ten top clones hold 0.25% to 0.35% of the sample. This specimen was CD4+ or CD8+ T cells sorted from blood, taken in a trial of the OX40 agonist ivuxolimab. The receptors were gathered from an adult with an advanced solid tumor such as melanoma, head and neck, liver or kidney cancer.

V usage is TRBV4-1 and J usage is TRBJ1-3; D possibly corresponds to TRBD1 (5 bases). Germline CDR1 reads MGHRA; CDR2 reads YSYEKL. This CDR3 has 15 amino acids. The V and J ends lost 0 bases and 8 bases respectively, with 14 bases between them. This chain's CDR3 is CASSQEEGAGDTIYF. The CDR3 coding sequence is TGCGCCAGCAGCCAAGAGGAGGGCGCGGGGGACACCATATATTTT.

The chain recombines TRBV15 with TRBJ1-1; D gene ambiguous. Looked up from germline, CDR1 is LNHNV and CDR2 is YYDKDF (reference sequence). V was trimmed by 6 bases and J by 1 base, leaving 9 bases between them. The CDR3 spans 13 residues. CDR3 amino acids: CATRMDQNTEAFF. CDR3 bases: TGTGCCACCAGGATGGATCAGAACACTGAAGCTTTCTTT.

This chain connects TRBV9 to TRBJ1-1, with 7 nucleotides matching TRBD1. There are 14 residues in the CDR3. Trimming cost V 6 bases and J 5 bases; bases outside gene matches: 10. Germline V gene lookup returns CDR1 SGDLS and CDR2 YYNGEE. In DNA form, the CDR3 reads TGTGCCAGCACCCGAGCCCTACAGGGGACTGAAGCTTTCTTT. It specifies CASTRALQGTEAFF.

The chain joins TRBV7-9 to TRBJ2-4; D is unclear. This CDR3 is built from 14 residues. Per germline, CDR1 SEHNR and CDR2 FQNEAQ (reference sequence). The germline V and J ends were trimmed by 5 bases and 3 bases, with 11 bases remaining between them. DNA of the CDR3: TGTGCCAGCAGCCGACTGACGGACAAAAACATTCAGTACTTC. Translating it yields CASSRLTDKNIQYF.

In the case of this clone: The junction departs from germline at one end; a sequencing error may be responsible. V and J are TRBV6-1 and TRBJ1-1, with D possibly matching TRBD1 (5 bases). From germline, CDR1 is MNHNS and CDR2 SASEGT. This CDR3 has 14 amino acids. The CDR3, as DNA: TGTGCCAGCGGTGAACGGGGCGTCGTCACTGAAGCTTTCTTT. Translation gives CASGERGVVTEAFF.

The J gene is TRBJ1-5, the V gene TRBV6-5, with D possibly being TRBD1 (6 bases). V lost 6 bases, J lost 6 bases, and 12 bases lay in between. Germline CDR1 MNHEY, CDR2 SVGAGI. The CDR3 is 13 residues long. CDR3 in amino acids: CASRGGGSQPQHF. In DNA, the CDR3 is TGTGCCAGCAGAGGGGGAGGGAGTCAGCCCCAGCATTTT.